These T cell receptor beta chains were read from a single sample in a study of T cells in Graves' hyperthyroidism and ophthalmopathy. In TCRdb, the multiplex PCR reads were re-called with MiXCR into one record per CDR3 protein. Among about 300,000 distinct CDR3 sequences listed, around a quarter were seen once. The specimen sequenced was blood. The receptors come from a man aged 40-55 years with Graves' hyperthyroidism that later progressed to Graves' ophthalmopathy. Each CDR3 is given with its conserved first and last residue. The D gene is left open where the match is weak. Expanded clones are given a class, and other clones once, few, many or no size at all.

DNA,CDR3,V,D,J,size
TGTGCCTGGGACAGGGGGGGAGACACTGAAGCTTTCTTT,CAWDRGGDTEAFF,TRBV30,TRBD1,TRBJ1-1,few
TGTGCCAGCAGTGCCAGACAGGGGTCCGGGGAGCTGTTTTTT,CASSARQGSGELFF,TRBV6-2/TRBV6-3,TRBD1,TRBJ2-2,many
TGTGCCTCCGACGAAGGACTCGGGGACGCCACAAGGTCCTACGAGCAGTACTTC,CASDEGLGDATRSYEQYF,TRBV7-8,-,TRBJ2-7,many
TGTGCCAGCAGTCCACGGGGCCGGGGTGAGGGGACCCAGTACTTC,CASSPRGRGEGTQYF,TRBV6-5,-,TRBJ2-5,many
TGTGCCAGCAGTTTAGTGAGGGGGACCGGGGCCAACGTCCTGACTTTC,CASSLVRGTGANVLTF,TRBV12-3/TRBV12-4,-,TRBJ2-6,many
TGTGCCAGCAGTTACTCCCAGCGGGAACGGTACGAGCAGTACTTC,CASSYSQRERYEQYF,TRBV6-5,TRBD2,TRBJ2-7,many
TGTGCCAGCACACCCGGACAGGGGAGGGGCTACACCTTC,CASTPGQGRGYTF,TRBV25-1,TRBD1,TRBJ1-2,once
TGTGCCAGCAGCTTGAGGGTGGCTAGCGGGCTGTACGAGCAGTACTTC,CASSLRVASGLYEQYF,TRBV11-1,TRBD2,TRBJ2-7,many
TGTGCCAGCAGCAGGACAGGGGGTCGCAATCAGCCCCAGCATTTT,CASSRTGGRNQPQHF,TRBV12-3/TRBV12-4,TRBD1,TRBJ1-5,many
TGTGCCAGCAGCCGTAGTCGGGTCCGGGACAGGCTAAACATTCAGTACTTC,CASSRSRVRDRLNIQYF,TRBV12-3/TRBV12-4,TRBD1,TRBJ2-4,many
TGTGCCATCGGAGAGGGGTACAGAAACTATGGCTACACCTTC,CAIGEGYRNYGYTF,TRBV10-3,-,TRBJ1-2,many
TGTGCCAGTAGCCCAGGGAGGACGAACACTGAAGCTTTCTTT,CASSPGRTNTEAFF,TRBV19,-,TRBJ1-1,many
TGTGCCAGCAGTTCTCCCGTGACAGGGGTCAACTATGGCTACACCTTC,CASSSPVTGVNYGYTF,TRBV28,TRBD1,TRBJ1-2,many
TGTGCCAGCGAGACATCCTCCTACGAGCAGTACTTC,CASETSSYEQYF,TRBV6-2/TRBV6-3,-,TRBJ2-7,many
TGTGCCAGCAGTTTGTGGGCGGAAGGATGGAACACTGAAGCTTTCTTT,CASSLWAEGWNTEAFF,TRBV27,-,TRBJ1-1,many
TGTGCCCGGCGGACTGATTATGGCTACACCTTC,CARRTDYGYTF,TRBV6-1,-,TRBJ1-2,-
TGCGCCAGCAGCTTGGAATCACAGGGGGGAGGTACTGAAGCTTTCTTT,CASSLESQGGGTEAFF,TRBV5-1,TRBD1,TRBJ1-1,many
TGTGCCAGCAGCCCCCTCAGTCTAGCGGAGAACACCGGGGAGCTGTTTTTT,CASSPLSLAENTGELFF,TRBV3-1,TRBD2,TRBJ2-2,-
TGTGCCACCAGACAGGGATCGAATCTCCTCTACGAGCAGTACTTC,CATRQGSNLLYEQYF,TRBV19,TRBD1,TRBJ2-7,many
TGTGCCAGCAGCCAAGGGGGCCGGGACATCTCCTACGAGCAGTACTTC,CASSQGGRDISYEQYF,TRBV4-2,-,TRBJ2-7,many
TGTGCCAGCAGATCAGGGGGATTAGCCAAAAACATTCAGTACTTC,CASRSGGLAKNIQYF,TRBV6-2/TRBV6-3,TRBD1,TRBJ2-4,many
TGTGCCAGACCTCGACAGTTCATGAACACTGAAGCTTTCTTT,CARPRQFMNTEAFF,TRBV27,-,TRBJ1-1,few
TGTGCCAGCAGTTACAACAGGGTCAGCACTGAAGCTTTCTTT,CASSYNRVSTEAFF,TRBV6-5,-,TRBJ1-1,many
TGTGCCAGCAGTTTAATACGGGAGGAATACCAAGAGACCCAGTACTTC,CASSLIREEYQETQYF,TRBV12-3/TRBV12-4,TRBD2,TRBJ2-5,many
TGTGCCAGCAGTGAACTGGAGAACACTGAAGCTTTCTTT,CASSELENTEAFF,TRBV2,-,TRBJ1-1,many
TGCGCCAGCAGCCAGTGGCGGGGGGTTCCAGAGCAGTACTTC,CASSQWRGVPEQYF,TRBV4-1,TRBD2,TRBJ2-7,-
TGTGCCAGCAGTTACGGGGGGCGGGGACAAGAGACCCAGTACTTC,CASSYGGRGQETQYF,TRBV6-5,-,TRBJ2-5,many
TGTGCCAGCAGCTTCCGAGCAGGCGGATTCTATGGCTACACCTTC,CASSFRAGGFYGYTF,TRBV5-6,-,TRBJ1-2,many
TGCAGTGCTAGAGACCCCGGGACTAGCGGGTACGAGCAGTACTTC,CSARDPGTSGYEQYF,TRBV20-1,TRBD2,TRBJ2-7,many
TGTGCCAGTACCAGGGGATCTAGCAATCAGCCCCAGCATTTT,CASTRGSSNQPQHF,TRBV19,-,TRBJ1-5,-
TGTGCCAGCAGTCAAGCCGGGACACGGTACTCTGGGGCCAACGTCCTGACTTTC,CASSQAGTRYSGANVLTF,TRBV25-1,-,TRBJ2-6,many
TGCGCCAGCAGCCGAGAACCACCGGGACAGGGTTTTCACGGGGAGCTGTTTTTT,CASSREPPGQGFHGELFF,TRBV5-1,TRBD1,TRBJ2-2,many
TGCGCCAGCAGCTTGGGAGGGGGCTCAACAGGCTACACCTTC,CASSLGGGSTGYTF,TRBV5-1,TRBD1,TRBJ1-2,many
TGTGCCAGCAGCCAACCTAAAAAGCCGGGTCCACGCTCTGGAAACACCATATATTTT,CASSQPKKPGPRSGNTIYF,TRBV14,-,TRBJ1-3,many
TGTGCCAGCAGCTTAGCTCTCGGGCAAGAGACCCAGTACTTC,CASSLALGQETQYF,TRBV7-9,-,TRBJ2-5,many
TGTGCCAGCTCACGAATAGGGACGGTGCTGTGGCCCCAGCATTTT,CASSRIGTVLWPQHF,TRBV18,-,TRBJ1-5,many
TGCAGCGTTGAAGGGGTTACCGGGGAGCTGTTTTTT,CSVEGVTGELFF,TRBV29-1,-,TRBJ2-2,many
TGTGCCATCACCCGAGCCTGGAACACTGAAGCTTTCTTT,CAITRAWNTEAFF,TRBV10-3,-,TRBJ1-1,many
TGCGCCAGCAGATTCGACAGCGAAAACACTGAAGCTTTCTTT,CASRFDSENTEAFF,TRBV5-1,-,TRBJ1-1,many
TGTGCCAGCAGAGAACAGGGAAACACCGGGGAGCTGTTTTTT,CASREQGNTGELFF,TRBV2,-,TRBJ2-2,many
TGCGCCAGCAGCTCGTCCTTGGCGGGAGGTATCGAGCAGTACTTC,CASSSSLAGGIEQYF,TRBV5-1,TRBD2,TRBJ2-7,many
TGTGCCAGCAGTTACTCTCCGGACAGGGGGCAGGTAGAGACCCAGTACTTC,CASSYSPDRGQVETQYF,TRBV6-2/TRBV6-3,TRBD1,TRBJ2-5,-